What follows are 27 T cell receptor beta chains derived from one specimen sequenced in a study of T cells in localized non-small cell lung cancer. Some clones are missing from TCRdb's copy, which holds only in-frame ones; the method was immunoSEQ multiplex PCR. Of about 27,000 clones listed, roughly nine tenths are singletons. The starting material was peripheral blood, obtained before any cancer treatment. All receptors derive from a female donor older than 55 with stage II squamous cell lung carcinoma.

The chain recombines TRBV7-9 with TRBJ2-3; 7 bases line up with TRBD1. The CDR3 length is 13 residues. Trimming took 10 bases from V and 2 from J; bases not matched to a gene: 6. Germline V gene sequence: CDR1 SEHNR, CDR2 FQNEAQ (reference sequence). The CDR3: CATEDRVTDTQYF. As DNA, the CDR3 is TGTGCCACCGAAGACAGGGTCACAGATACGCAGTATTTT.

The gene calls are TRBV6-1 and TRBJ1-2; D is ambiguous. V lost 6 bases and J 0 bases, leaving 11 bases between the germline ends. The CDR3 loop spans 14 amino acids. Germline CDR1 reads MNHNS; CDR2 reads SASEGT. The CDR3 region has the DNA TGTGCCAGCAGCCTTTCCTGGGCTAACTATGGCTACACCTTC. It specifies CASSLSWANYGYTF.

The genes are TRBV14 and TRBJ1-2, with 9 bases lining up with TRBD1. Germline V gene sequence: CDR1 SGHDN, CDR2 FVKESK. Trimming removed 5 bases from V and 1 base from J; junction bases left unmatched: 8. This CDR3 has 16 amino acids. The DNA for the CDR3 is TGTGCCAGCAGCTACGGACAGGGGAGGAATAACTATGGCTACACCTTC. It specifies CASSYGQGRNNYGYTF. Complete variable domain (other parts from reference TRBV14 and TRBJ1-2): EAGVTQFPSHSVIEKGQTVTLRCDPISGHDNLYWYRRVMGKEIKFLLHFVKESKQDESGMPNNRFLAERTGGTYSTLKVQPAELEDSGVYFCASSYGQGRNNYGYTFGSGTRLTVV.

The rearrangement joins TRBV15 to TRBJ2-2, with TRBD2 matching over 9 bases. The CDR3 is 14 amino acids. The V gene's germline CDR1 is LNHNV and CDR2 YYDKDF (reference sequence). Unmatched junction bases numbered 7, after V lost 7 bases and J lost 7 bases. CDR3 loop: CATTDSGGDGELFF. The DNA for the CDR3 is TGTGCCACCACGGATAGCGGGGGAGACGGGGAGCTGTTTTTT.

The chain uses TRBV7-9 and TRBJ2-5; tentatively, D is TRBD1 (6 bases). Germline loops: CDR1 SEHNR, CDR2 FQNEAQ (reference sequence). The CDR3 length is 15 residues. The V and J ends lost 1 base and 5 bases respectively, with 14 bases between them. The CDR3 region is CASSLGTTGWETQYF. In DNA form, the CDR3 reads TGTGCCAGCAGCTTAGGCACCACAGGGTGGGAGACCCAGTACTTC.

The chain joins TRBV11-2 to TRBJ2-3, with no clear D. Germline CDR1 and CDR2: SGHAT and FQNNGV. With 6 bases removed from V and 4 bases from J, the gap between germline ends came to 14 bases. The CDR3 runs to 14 residues. CDR3 DNA: TGTGCCAGCAGAACTTCCATCATCGCAGATACGCAGTATTTT. Residues: CASRTSIIADTQYF. The full variable domain, rest sourced from reference TRBV11-2 and TRBJ2-3, is EAGVAQSPRYKIIEKRQSVAFWCNPISGHATLYWYQQILGQGPKLLIQFQNNGVVDDSQLPKDRFSAERLKGVDSTLKIQPAKLEDSAVYLCASRTSIIADTQYFGPGTRLTVL.

This sequence joins TRBV5-1 and TRBJ2-7, with 7 bases aligning to TRBD1. V shed 5 bases, J shed 0 bases, and the junction held 8 bases outside the gene matches. From germline, CDR1 is SGHRS and CDR2 YFSETQ. The CDR3 loop spans 15 amino acids. CDR3 amino acids: CASRQGQSSSYEQYF. CDR3 bases: TGCGCCAGCAGGCAGGGACAGTCGAGCTCCTACGAGCAGTACTTC.

The V gene is TRBV5-1, the J gene TRBJ2-4; 8 bases map to TRBD1. The V gene end was trimmed by 4 bases and the J gene end by 5 bases; junction bases not matched to a gene: 11. This CDR3 comprises 16 residues. Germline loops: CDR1 SGHRS, CDR2 YFSETQ. The CDR3 bases are TGCGCCAGCAGCGCAAGGACAGGGAACGAGGAAAACATTCAGTACTTC. It encodes CASSARTGNEENIQYF. Full variable domain (remainder filled in from reference TRBV5-1 and TRBJ2-4): KAGVTQTPRYLIKTRGQQVTLSCSPISGHRSVSWYQQTPGQGLQFLFEYFSETQRNKGNFPGRFSGRQFSNSRSEMNVSTLELGDSALYLCASSARTGNEENIQYFGAGTRLSVL.

This clone was counted between two and nine times. This rearrangement joins TRBV5-1 to TRBJ2-1; D might be TRBD1 (6 bases). Trimming took off 7 bases at V and 1 base at J, with 9 bases between the two ends. Per the germline V gene, CDR1 is SGHRS and CDR2 is YFSETQ. There are 13 residues in the CDR3. In DNA form, the CDR3 reads TGCGCCAGCCAAAGGGGGTCCTACAATGAGCAGTTCTTC. Translation: CASQRGSYNEQFF.

This chain uses TRBV6-1 with TRBJ1-2, with 7 bases matching TRBD1. Trimming at V came to 8 bases and at J to 5 bases, leaving 5 bases not matched to a gene. The CDR3 has 12 residues. The germline V gene encodes CDR1 MNHNS and CDR2 SASEGT. The CDR3 DNA is TGTGCCAGCGCCGGGACAGAGTATGGCTACACCTTC. Protein sequence: CASAGTEYGYTF.

V is TRBV4-3 and J is TRBJ2-3; no reliable D call. Germline-derived CDR1 and CDR2 are LGHNA and YSLEER. Trimming took off 7 bases at V and 6 bases at J, with 5 bases between the two ends. The CDR3 has 10 amino acids. As DNA, the CDR3 is TGCGCCAGCACCCCTGATACGCAGTATTTT. It specifies CASTPDTQYF.

In regard to this clone: The same CDR3 is also encoded by other DNA sequences in this sample. This sequence joins TRBV6-5 and TRBJ2-1; the match to TRBD2 covers 7 bases. The CDR3 consists of 16 residues. Germline loops: CDR1 MNHEY, CDR2 SVGAGI. After removal of 0 bases from V and 4 bases from J, the junction contained 6 bases not matched to a gene. In nucleotides, the CDR3 is TGTGCCAGCAGTTACTCGGGGGGGAGCGAGTACAATGAGCAGTTCTTC. This sequence encodes CASSYSGGSEYNEQFF.

V and J are TRBV18 and TRBJ2-7, with D perhaps matching TRBD2 (5 bases). Germline CDR1 KGHSH, CDR2 LQKENI. The V end lost 0 bases, the J end lost 2 bases, and 8 bases lay between the germline ends. The CDR3 is made up of 14 amino acids. CDR3 DNA: TGTGCCAGCTCACCACCTCCTAGCCCCTACGAGCAGTACTTC. Translated, it gives CASSPPPSPYEQYF.

The V gene is TRBV28, the J gene TRBJ2-1, with D maybe TRBD2 (5 bases). Germline V gives CDR1 MDHEN, CDR2 SYDVKM. The CDR3 length is 14 residues. Trimming pared 2 bases from V and 7 bases from J, leaving 12 bases between. This chain's CDR3 is CASSLSGGSNEQFF. The CDR3 DNA is TGTGCCAGCAGTTTAAGCGGAGGAAGTAATGAGCAGTTCTTC. Combining the CDR3 with reference TRBV28 and TRBJ2-1 gives the whole variable domain DVKVTQSSRYLVKRTGEKVFLECVQDMDHENMFWYRQDPGLGLRLIYFSYDVKMKEKGDIPEGYSVSREKKERFSLILESASTNQTSMYLCASSLSGGSNEQFFGPGTRLTVL.

The V gene is TRBV25-1, the J gene TRBJ2-7; 8 bases line up with TRBD1. Per germline, CDR1 MGHDK and CDR2 SYGVNS. Trimming at V came to 4 bases and at J to 5 bases, leaving 10 bases not matched to a gene. The CDR3 runs to 15 residues. The CDR3 DNA sequence: TGTGCCAGCAGTGGCAGGGGGCGAGAAAGGAACGAGCAGTACTTC. Its translation is CASSGRGRERNEQYF.

V and J are TRBV7-2 and TRBJ1-5, with D perhaps TRBD1 (5 bases). This CDR3 spans 17 amino acids. V was clipped by 2 bases and J by 0 bases, with 14 bases between them. Germline lookup yields CDR1 SGHTA and CDR2 FQGNSA. The CDR3 loop is CASSLMWTPYSNQPQHF. In DNA form, the CDR3 reads TGTGCCAGCAGCTTAATGTGGACACCTTATAGCAATCAGCCCCAGCATTTT.

The chain couples TRBV14 to TRBJ2-3; D might be TRBD1 or TRBD2, each matching 5 bases. The CDR3 spans 17 residues. Looked up from germline, CDR1 is SGHDN and CDR2 is FVKESK. The V end lost 0 bases, the J end lost 4 bases, and 17 bases lay between the germline ends. The CDR3 DNA reads as TGTGCCAGCAGCCAAGATTTGGGGGTTCTAGAAGCAGATACGCAGTATTTT. Protein sequence: CASSQDLGVLEADTQYF.

The chain uses TRBV5-1 and TRBJ2-5; D is possibly TRBD2 (5 bases). Germline CDR1 reads SGHRS; CDR2 reads YFSETQ. The CDR3 length is 15 residues. Trimming took off 0 bases at V and 2 bases at J, with 11 bases between the two ends. As DNA, the CDR3 is TGCGCCAGCAGCTTGGACAGCTGGAGGCAAGAGACCCAGTACTTC. Its protein product is CASSLDSWRQETQYF. The whole variable domain, filled in from reference TRBV5-1 and TRBJ2-5, reads KAGVTQTPRYLIKTRGQQVTLSCSPISGHRSVSWYQQTPGQGLQFLFEYFSETQRNKGNFPGRFSGRQFSNSRSEMNVSTLELGDSALYLCASSLDSWRQETQYFGPGTRLLVL.

CDR3 DNA sequence: TGCAGCGTTGAAGGGGGGATCGGTCAAGAGACCCAGTACTTC. Translation gives CSVEGGIGQETQYF. The chain is built from TRBV29-1 and TRBJ2-5, with D perhaps matching TRBD1 or TRBD2 (5 bases each). The length of the CDR3 is 14 residues. Germline V CDR1 and CDR2: SQVTM, ANQGSEA. The V end was cut by 1 base, the J end by 2 bases, with 11 bases between.

The CDR3 DNA sequence: TGTGCCAGCAGCGTGGGCAGCCGACGACTTTCTAATGAAAAACTGTTTTTT. This codes for CASSVGSRRLSNEKLFF. This sequence joins TRBV9 and TRBJ1-4; no firm D call. The CDR3 runs 17 residues. Per germline, CDR1 SGDLS and CDR2 YYNGEE. The V gene lost 2 bases and the J gene lost 3 bases, with 17 bases spanning the gap. The complete variable domain, with remaining parts taken from reference TRBV9 and TRBJ1-4, reads DSGVTQTPKHLITATGQRVTLRCSPRSGDLSVYWYQQSLDQGLQFLIQYYNGEERAKGNILERFSAQQFPDLHSELNLSSLELGDSALYFCASSVGSRRLSNEKLFFGSGTQLSVL.

The CDR3 DNA follows: TGTGCCAGCAGCTTACCGGGACAGGGGTCAAACACTGAAGCTTTCTTT. Translated: CASSLPGQGSNTEAFF. The chain recombines TRBV7-9 with TRBJ1-1, with 10 positions matching TRBD1. Germline values: CDR1 SEHNR, CDR2 FQNEAQ (reference sequence). Germline trimming cut 2 bases from V and 2 bases from J; bases unmatched to any gene: 5. CDR3 length: 16 amino acids.

The chain couples TRBV11-2 to TRBJ1-4, with a possible D match to TRBD1 (6 bases). The CDR3 totals 16 residues. CDR1 and CDR2 from the germline V gene are SGHAT and FQNNGV. V lost 5 bases to trimming and J lost 3 bases, with 16 bases between them. CDR3 residues: CASSNTMDRSNEKLFF. CDR3 nucleotide sequence: TGTGCCAGCAGCAACACCATGGACAGATCTAATGAAAAACTGTTTTTT.

V and J are TRBV5-1 and TRBJ2-5, with 7 bases fitting TRBD2. In germline, CDR1 is SGHRS, CDR2 YFSETQ. This CDR3 is 16 amino acids long. V gave up 6 bases and J gave up 5 bases; unmatched junction bases: 16. CDR3 coding DNA: TGCGCCAGCACCTCTCTTCCCGGTAGCGGGTCTGAGACCCAGTACTTC. This codes for CASTSLPGSGSETQYF.

This chain uses TRBV28 with TRBJ2-7; D uncertain. The CDR3 runs to 12 residues. Germline CDR1 MDHEN, CDR2 SYDVKM. Deletions cut 5 bases from V and 6 bases from J, with 11 bases between. The CDR3 DNA sequence: TGTGCCAGCAGTATCCGTCCTCTCGAGCAGTACTTC. This translates into CASSIRPLEQYF.

The chain employs TRBV10-3 and TRBJ2-1, with 7 bases identical to TRBD2. The CDR3 has 14 amino acids. Germline CDR1 and CDR2: ENHRY and SYGVKD. The trim removed 10 bases at V and 6 bases at J, leaving 12 bases unmatched. The CDR3 sequence is CASEREPRPNEQFF. CDR3 nucleotides: TGTGCCAGCGAGCGGGAACCCCGACCCAATGAGCAGTTCTTC.

The gene calls are TRBV9 and TRBJ1-4; 7 bases fit TRBD1. The CDR3 length is 15 residues. Trimming at V came to 3 bases and at J to 1 base, leaving 3 bases not matched to a gene. CDR1 is SGDLS, CDR2 YYNGEE, per germline. The CDR3 loop reads CASSARQGTNEKLFF. CDR3 nucleotide sequence: TGTGCCAGCAGCGCCCGACAGGGAACTAATGAAAAACTGTTTTTT.

This rearrangement joins TRBV11-2 to TRBJ2-1, with D uncertain. V lost 6 bases to trimming and J lost 1 base, with 7 bases between them. This CDR3 comprises 13 residues. The germline gives CDR1 SGHAT, CDR2 FQNNGV. The CDR3 DNA follows: TGTGCCAGCAGTTCCGGATCCTACAATGAGCAGTTCTTC. Protein: CASSSGSYNEQFF.